Below, one TCR beta chain is given with its context. The data are from a study of T cell responses to AZD1222 COVID-19 vaccine. Study-level background: Analyses pooled second doses at about 4 or about 12 weeks.

Data came from immunoSEQ multiplex PCR; TCRdb stores just in-frame clones and leaves some out. The sample yields 110,000 to 150,000 clones, roughly 93% seen once. Germline CDR1 is SGHRS and CDR2 is YFSETQ. The CDR3 is 13 amino acids. With 1 base removed from V and 0 bases from J, the gap between germline ends came to 4 bases. V usage is TRBV5-1 and J usage is TRBJ1-1, with D hard to call. This sequence originates from an adult in good health. The sample consisted of peripheral blood, taken on day 0 of AZD1222 vaccination. The CDR3 nucleotides are TGCGCCAGCAGCTTGAGGATGAACACTGAAGCTTTCTTT. This gives the protein CASSLRMNTEAFF.